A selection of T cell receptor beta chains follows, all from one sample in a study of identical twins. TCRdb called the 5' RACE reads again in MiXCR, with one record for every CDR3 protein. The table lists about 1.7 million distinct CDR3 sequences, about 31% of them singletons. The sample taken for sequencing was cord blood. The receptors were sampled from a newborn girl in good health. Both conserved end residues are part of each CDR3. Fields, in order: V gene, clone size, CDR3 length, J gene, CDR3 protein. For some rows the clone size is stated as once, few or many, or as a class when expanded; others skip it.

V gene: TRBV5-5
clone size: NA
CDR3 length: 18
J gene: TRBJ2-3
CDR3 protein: CASSSPSAVPIGTDTQYF

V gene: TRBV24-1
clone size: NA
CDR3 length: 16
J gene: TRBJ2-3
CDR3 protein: CATSDFWQGIGDTQYF

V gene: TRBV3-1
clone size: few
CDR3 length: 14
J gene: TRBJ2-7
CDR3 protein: CASSQVGKTYEQYF

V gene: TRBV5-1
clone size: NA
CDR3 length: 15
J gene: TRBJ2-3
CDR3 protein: CASSLTEPHTDTQYF

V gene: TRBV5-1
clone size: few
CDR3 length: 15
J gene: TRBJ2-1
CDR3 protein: CASGWGGTGNNEQFF

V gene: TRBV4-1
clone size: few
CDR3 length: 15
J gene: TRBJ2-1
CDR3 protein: CASSPSGSPSNEQFF

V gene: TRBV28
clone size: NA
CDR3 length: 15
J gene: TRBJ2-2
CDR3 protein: CASKAGTLNTGELFF

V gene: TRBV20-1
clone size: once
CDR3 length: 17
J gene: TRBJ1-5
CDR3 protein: CSARVWSGQGSNQPQHF

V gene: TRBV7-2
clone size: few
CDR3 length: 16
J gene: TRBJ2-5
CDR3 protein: CASSLVQGARVETQYF

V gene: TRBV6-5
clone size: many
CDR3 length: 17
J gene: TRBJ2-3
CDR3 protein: CASSYSGLAAMGDTQYF

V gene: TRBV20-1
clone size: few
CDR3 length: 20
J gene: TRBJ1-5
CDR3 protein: CSARERASASGRRRNQPQHF

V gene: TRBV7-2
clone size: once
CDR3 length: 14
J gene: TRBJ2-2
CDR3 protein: CASSSGLHTGELFF

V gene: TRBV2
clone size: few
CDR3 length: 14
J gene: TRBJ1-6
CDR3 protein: CASSGETGNSPLHF

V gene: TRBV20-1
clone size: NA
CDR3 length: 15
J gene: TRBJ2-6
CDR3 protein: CSAVESFSGANVLTF

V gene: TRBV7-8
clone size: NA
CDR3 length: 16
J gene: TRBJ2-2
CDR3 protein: CASSLEVVTYTGELFF

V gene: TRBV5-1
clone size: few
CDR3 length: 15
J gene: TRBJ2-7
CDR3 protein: CASSLGLAAGYEQYF

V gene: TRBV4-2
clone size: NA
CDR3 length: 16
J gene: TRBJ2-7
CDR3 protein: CASSQAGTGSTYEQYF

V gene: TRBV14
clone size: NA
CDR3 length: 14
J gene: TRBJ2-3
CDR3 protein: CASSQVTEGGTQYF

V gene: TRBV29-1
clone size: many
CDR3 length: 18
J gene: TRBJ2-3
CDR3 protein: CSSWGQGREDSSTDTQYF

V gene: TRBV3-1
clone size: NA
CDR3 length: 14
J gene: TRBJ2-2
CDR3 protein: CASSPYTHTGELFF

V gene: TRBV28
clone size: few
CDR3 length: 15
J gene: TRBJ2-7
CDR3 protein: CASSPSGLSGLEQYF

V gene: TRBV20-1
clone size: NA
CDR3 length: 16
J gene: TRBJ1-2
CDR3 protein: CSARGTGGTILYGYTF

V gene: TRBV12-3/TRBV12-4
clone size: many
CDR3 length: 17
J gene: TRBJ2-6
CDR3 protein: CASSLAFRVSGANVLTF

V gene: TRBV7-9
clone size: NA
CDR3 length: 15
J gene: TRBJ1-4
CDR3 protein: CASSFNAGIGEKLFF